The entry below gives a single T cell receptor (beta chain) sequence along with its context. Relapsing-remitting disease, either stable or active, was present in the multiple sclerosis controls, who were treatment-naive patients. This entry belongs to a study of CD8 T cells in Susac syndrome. After removal of 4 bases from V and 8 bases from J, the junction contained 7 bases not matched to a gene. Germline V gene data show CDR1 as MNHEY and CDR2 as SMNVEV (reference sequence). There are 14 residues in the CDR3. RNA in amounts of about 0.5 to 1 ug was reverse transcribed with random hexamers. MiXCR was run by TCRdb on the immunoSEQ multiplex PCR reads, yielding one entry per CDR3 protein. Among approximately 300,000 distinct CDR3 sequences, 89% were seen once, and the ten largest hold around 0.18%.

The TCR originated in a human donor with multiple sclerosis. The specimen sequenced was CD8+ T cells from PBMCs. The genes are TRBV27 and TRBJ2-1; 8 positions match TRBD1. The CDR3 bases are TGTGCCAGCAGTTACCACCGGACAGGGTATGAGCAGTTCTTC. This gives the protein CASSYHRTGYEQFF.